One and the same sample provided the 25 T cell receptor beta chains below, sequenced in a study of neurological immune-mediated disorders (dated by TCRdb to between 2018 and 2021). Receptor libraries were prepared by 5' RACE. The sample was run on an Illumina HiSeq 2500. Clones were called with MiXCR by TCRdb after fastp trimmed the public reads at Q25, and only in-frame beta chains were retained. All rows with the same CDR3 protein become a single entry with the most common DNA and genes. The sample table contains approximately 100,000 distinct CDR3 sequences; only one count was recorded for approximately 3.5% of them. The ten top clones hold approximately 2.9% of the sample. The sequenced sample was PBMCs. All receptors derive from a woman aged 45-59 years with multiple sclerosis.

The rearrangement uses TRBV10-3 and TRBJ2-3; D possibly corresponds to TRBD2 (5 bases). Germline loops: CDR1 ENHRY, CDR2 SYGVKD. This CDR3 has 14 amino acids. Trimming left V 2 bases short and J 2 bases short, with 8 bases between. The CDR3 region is CAISERGNTDTQYF. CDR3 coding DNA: TGTGCCATCAGTGAGCGGGGTAACACAGATACGCAGTATTTT.

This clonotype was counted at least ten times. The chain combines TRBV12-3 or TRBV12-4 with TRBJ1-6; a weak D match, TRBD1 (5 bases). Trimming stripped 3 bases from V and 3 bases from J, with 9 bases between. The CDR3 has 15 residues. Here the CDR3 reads CASSFRDSYNSPLHF. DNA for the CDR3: TGTGCCAGCAGTTTCCGAGACAGCTATAATTCACCCCTCCACTTT.

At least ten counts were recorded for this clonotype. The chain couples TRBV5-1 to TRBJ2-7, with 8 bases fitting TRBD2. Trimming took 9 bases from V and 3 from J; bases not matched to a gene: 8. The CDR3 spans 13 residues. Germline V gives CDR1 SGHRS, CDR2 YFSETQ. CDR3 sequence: CATRLARDYEQYF. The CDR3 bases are TGCGCCACCCGACTAGCGAGAGACTACGAGCAGTACTTC.

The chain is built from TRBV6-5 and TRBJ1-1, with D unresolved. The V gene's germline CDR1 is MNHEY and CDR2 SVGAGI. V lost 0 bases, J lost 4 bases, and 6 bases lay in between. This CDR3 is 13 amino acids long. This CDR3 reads CASSYSPTTEAFF. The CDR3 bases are TGTGCCAGCAGTTACTCACCAACCACTGAAGCTTTCTTT.

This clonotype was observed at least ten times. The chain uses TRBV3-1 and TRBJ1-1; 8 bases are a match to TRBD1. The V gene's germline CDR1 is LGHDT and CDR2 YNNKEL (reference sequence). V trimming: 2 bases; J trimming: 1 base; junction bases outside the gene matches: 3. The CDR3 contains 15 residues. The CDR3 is CASSQPGTGNTEAFF. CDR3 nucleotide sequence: TGTGCCAGCAGCCAACCAGGGACAGGGAACACTGAAGCTTTCTTT.

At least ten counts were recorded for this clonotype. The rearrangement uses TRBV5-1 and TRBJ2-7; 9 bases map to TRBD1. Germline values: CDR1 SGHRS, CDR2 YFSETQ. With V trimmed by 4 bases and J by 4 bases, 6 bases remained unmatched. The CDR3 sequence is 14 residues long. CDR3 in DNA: TGCGCCAGCAGCCAGGGACAGGGAACATACGAGCAGTACTTC. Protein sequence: CASSQGQGTYEQYF.

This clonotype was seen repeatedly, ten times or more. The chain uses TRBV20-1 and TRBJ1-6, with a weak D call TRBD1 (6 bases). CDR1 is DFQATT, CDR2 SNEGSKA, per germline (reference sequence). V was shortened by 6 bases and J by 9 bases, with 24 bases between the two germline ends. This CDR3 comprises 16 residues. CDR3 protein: CSAQDGSHRAFSPLHF. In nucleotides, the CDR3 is TGCAGTGCGCAAGACGGTTCACACAGGGCGTTTTCACCCCTCCACTTT.

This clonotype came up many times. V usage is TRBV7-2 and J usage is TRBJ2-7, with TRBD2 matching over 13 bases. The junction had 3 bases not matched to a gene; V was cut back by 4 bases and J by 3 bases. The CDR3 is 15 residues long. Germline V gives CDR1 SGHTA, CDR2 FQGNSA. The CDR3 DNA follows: TGTGCCAGCAGCTCGACTAGCGGGGGGATCTACGAGCAGTACTTC. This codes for CASSSTSGGIYEQYF.

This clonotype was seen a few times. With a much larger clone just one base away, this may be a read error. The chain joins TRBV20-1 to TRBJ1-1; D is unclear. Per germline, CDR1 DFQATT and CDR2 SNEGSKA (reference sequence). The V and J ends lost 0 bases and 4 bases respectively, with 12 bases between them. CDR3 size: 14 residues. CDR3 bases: TGCAGTGCTAGAGATGTTTGGGGTGGCACTGAAGCTTTCTTT. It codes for CSARDVWGGTEAFF.

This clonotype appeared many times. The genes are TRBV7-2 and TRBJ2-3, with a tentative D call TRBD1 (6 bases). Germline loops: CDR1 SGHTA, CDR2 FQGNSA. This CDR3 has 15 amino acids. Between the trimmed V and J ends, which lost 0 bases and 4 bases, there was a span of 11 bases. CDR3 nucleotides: TGTGCCAGCAGCTTAGCGGGGGCAGGGGCAGATACGCAGTATTTT. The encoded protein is CASSLAGAGADTQYF.

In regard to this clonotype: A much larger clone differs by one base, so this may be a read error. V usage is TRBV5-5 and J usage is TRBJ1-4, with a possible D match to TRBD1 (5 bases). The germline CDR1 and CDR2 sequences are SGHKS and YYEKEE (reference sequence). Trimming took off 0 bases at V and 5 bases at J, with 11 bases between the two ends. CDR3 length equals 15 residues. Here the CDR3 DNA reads TGTGCCAGCAGCTTGGTCTGGAGACAGAATGAAAAACTGTTTTTT. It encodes CASSLVWRQNEKLFF.

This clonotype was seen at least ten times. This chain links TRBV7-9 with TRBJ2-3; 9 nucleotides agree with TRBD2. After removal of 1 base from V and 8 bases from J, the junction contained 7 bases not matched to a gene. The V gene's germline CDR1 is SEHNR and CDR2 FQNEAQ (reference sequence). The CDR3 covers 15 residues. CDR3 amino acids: CASSLEGGGAGTQYF. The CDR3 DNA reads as TGTGCCAGCAGCTTAGAGGGCGGGGGGGCCGGTACGCAGTATTTT.

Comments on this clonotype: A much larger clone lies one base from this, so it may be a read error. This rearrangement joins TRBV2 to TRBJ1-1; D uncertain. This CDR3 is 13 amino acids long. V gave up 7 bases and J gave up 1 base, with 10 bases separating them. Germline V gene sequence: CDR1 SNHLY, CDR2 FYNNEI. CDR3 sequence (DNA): TGTGCCAGCATGTCCAAGGAGAACACTGAAGCTTTCTTT. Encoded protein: CASMSKENTEAFF.

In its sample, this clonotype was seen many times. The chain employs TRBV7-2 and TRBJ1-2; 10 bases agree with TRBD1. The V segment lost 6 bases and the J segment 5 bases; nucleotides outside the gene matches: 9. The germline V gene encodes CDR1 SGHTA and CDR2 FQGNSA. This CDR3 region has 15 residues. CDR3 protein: CASSLTGGALYGYTF. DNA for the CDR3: TGTGCCAGCAGTTTGACAGGGGGCGCATTATATGGCTACACCTTC.

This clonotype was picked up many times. The CDR3 nucleotides read TGTGCCAGCAGCTCCGGGACAGGGACACCCCTCCACTTT. Protein product: CASSSGTGTPLHF. J is TRBJ1-6 and V is TRBV7-9; 9 bases align to TRBD1. The CDR3 contains 13 residues. Germline V lookup: CDR1 SEHNR, CDR2 FQNEAQ (reference sequence). The junction had 3 bases not matched to a gene; V was cut back by 4 bases and J by 11 bases.

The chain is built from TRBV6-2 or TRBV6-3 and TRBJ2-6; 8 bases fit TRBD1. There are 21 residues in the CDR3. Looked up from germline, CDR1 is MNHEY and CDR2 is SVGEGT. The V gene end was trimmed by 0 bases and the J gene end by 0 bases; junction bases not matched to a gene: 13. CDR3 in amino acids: CASSYSSTGGQSNSGANVLTF. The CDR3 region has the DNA TGTGCCAGCAGTTACTCGAGTACAGGGGGACAGAGCAACTCTGGGGCCAACGTCCTGACTTTC.

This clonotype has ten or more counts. The CDR3 here is CASSVGGPLNTEAFF. In DNA form, the CDR3 reads TGTGCCAGCAGCGTAGGGGGACCTTTGAACACTGAAGCTTTCTTT. The rearrangement links TRBV9 to TRBJ1-1, with D perhaps TRBD1 (5 bases). CDR3 length: 15 amino acids. Germline CDR1 SGDLS, CDR2 YYNGEE. The germline V and J ends were trimmed by 0 bases and 0 bases, with 9 bases remaining between them. The variable domain in full, completed from reference TRBV9 and TRBJ1-1, reads DSGVTQTPKHLITATGQRVTLRCSPRSGDLSVYWYQQSLDQGLQFLIQYYNGEERAKGNILERFSAQQFPDLHSELNLSSLELGDSALYFCASSVGGPLNTEAFFGQGTRLTVV.

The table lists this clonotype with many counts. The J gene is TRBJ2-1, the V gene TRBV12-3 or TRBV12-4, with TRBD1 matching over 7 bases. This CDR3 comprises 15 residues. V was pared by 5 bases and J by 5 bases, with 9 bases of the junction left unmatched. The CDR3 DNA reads TGTGCCAGCAGTCCCAGACAGGGAATGAACAATGAGCAGTTCTTC. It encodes CASSPRQGMNNEQFF.

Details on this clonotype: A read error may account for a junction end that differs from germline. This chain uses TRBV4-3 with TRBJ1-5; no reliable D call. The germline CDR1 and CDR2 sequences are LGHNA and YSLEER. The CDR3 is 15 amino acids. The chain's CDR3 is CASRQDWGSNQPQHF. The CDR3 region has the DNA TGCGCCAGCAGACAAGATTGGGGTAGCAATCAGCCCCAGCATTTT.

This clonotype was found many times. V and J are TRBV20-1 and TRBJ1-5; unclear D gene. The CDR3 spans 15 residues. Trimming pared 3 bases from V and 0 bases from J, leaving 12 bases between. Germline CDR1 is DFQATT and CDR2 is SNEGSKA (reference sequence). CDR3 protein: CSARMEKYSNQPQHF. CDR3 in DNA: TGCAGTGCTAGGATGGAGAAGTATAGCAATCAGCCCCAGCATTTT.

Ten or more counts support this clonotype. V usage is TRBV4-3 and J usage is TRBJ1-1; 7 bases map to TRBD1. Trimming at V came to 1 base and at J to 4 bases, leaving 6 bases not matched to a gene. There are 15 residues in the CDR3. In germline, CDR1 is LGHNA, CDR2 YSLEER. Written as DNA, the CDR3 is TGCGCCAGCAGCCAAGCGAGGGGGCCTGGCACTGAAGCTTTCTTT. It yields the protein CASSQARGPGTEAFF.

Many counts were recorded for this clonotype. The CDR3 sequence: CASSRERNRGTQYF. The CDR3, as DNA: TGTGCCAGCAGCCGCGAACGTAACAGGGGTACGCAGTATTTT. The J gene is TRBJ2-3, the V gene TRBV3-1, with 7 bases identical to TRBD1. Trimming removed 4 bases from V and 8 bases from J; junction bases left unmatched: 9. Looked up from germline, CDR1 is LGHDT and CDR2 is YNNKEL (reference sequence). This CDR3 comprises 14 residues.

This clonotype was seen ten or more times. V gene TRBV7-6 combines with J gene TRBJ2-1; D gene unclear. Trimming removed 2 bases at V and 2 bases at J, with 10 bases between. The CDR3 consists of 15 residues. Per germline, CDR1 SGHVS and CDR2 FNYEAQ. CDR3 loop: CASSLSSRPYNEQFF. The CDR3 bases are TGTGCCAGCAGCTTAAGTTCTAGGCCCTACAATGAGCAGTTCTTC. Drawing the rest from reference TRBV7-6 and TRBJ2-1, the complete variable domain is GAGVSQSPRYKVTKRGQDVALRCDPISGHVSLYWYRQALGQGPEFLTYFNYEAQQDKSGLPNDRFSAERPEGSISTLTIQRTEQRDSAMYRCASSLSSRPYNEQFFGPGTRLTVL.

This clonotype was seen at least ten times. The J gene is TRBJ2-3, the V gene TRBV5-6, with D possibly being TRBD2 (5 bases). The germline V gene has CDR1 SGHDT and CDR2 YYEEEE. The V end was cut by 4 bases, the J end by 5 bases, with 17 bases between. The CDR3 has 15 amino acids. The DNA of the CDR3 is TGTGCCAGCAGCCCCGGACTTCATAGAGGAGATACGCAGTATTTT. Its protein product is CASSPGLHRGDTQYF. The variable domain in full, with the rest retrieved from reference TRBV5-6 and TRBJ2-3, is DAGVTQSPTHLIKTRGQQVTLRCSPKSGHDTVSWYQQALGQGPQFIFQYYEEEERQRGNFPDRFSGHQFPNYSSELNVNALLLGDSALYLCASSPGLHRGDTQYFGPGTRLTVL.

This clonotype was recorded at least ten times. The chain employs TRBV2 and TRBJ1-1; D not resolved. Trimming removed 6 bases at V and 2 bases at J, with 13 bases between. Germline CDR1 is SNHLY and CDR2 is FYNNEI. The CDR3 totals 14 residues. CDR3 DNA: TGTGCCAGCAGCCTTTTAGGGTCCAACACTGAAGCTTTCTTT. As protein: CASSLLGSNTEAFF.